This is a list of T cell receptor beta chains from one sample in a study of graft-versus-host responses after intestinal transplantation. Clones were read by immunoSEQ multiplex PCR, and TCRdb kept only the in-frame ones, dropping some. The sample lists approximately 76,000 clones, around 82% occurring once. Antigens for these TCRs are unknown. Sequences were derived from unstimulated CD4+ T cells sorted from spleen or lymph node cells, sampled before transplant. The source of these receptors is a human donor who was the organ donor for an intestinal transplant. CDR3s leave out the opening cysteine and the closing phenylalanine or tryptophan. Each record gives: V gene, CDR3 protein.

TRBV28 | ASSLRQGGQH
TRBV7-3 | ASSRRGISTDTQY
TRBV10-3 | AISEGDTPWATQY
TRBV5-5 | ASSFFQAGNTIY
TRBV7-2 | ASSSSRVREAF
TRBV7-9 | ASSKETGDNSPLH
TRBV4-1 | ASSSWTGVEEKLF
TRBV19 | ASSIQQGASSPLH
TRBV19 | ASSPTYSTDTQY
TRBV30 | AWSSLQGAKTQY
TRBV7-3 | ASSSVQGIGEQF
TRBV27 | ASRSTGGSGNQPQH
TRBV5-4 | ASSRGQGKTGELF
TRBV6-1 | AGRQASSGNTIY
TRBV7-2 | ASSLAKGAKETQY
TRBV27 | ASSFETGNYNEQF